The TCR beta chain under discussion was sequenced for a study of blood T cells in healthy people across ages. Concerning this clonotype: Its antigen is not identified.

Study-wide findings and caveats: Underestimates were what the diversity estimates from one million T cells were considered to be. Changes seen in expanded clonotypes were possibly confounded by donor CMV status left unknown.

Using a J-beta primer mix together with a sample-barcoded 5' primer, a second PCR was run for roughly 6 to 12 cycles. TCRdb ran MiXCR on the 5' RACE reads and lists one entry per CDR3 protein. The sample contains about 700,000 distinct CDR3 sequences, approximately 30% of which appear only once. Extraction yielded at least 6 micrograms of total RNA per sample. The CDR3 sequence is 17 residues long. The V gene lost 1 base and the J gene lost 4 bases, with 19 bases spanning the gap. The germline V gene has CDR1 SGHRS and CDR2 YFSETQ. Material: blood. The chain recombines TRBV5-1 with TRBJ2-3; perhaps D is TRBD1 or TRBD2 (6 bases each). This TCR derives from a woman aged 80 or over in good health. CDR3 protein: CASSLSRGDRRPDTQYF. CDR3 bases: TGCGCCAGCAGCTTGTCGAGGGGGGACCGCCGACCAGATACGCAGTATTTT.